These T cell receptor beta chains were read from a single sample in a study of blood T cell repertoires in COVID-19. The protocol was immunoSEQ multiplex PCR, while the TCRdb copy is restricted to in-frame clones and leaves out a portion. This sample yields about 74,000 clones, of which approximately 91% are seen a single time; around 2.8% belongs to the top ten. Sequenced: peripheral blood. The receptors here all came from a man between 65 and 85 years old with active or convalescent COVID-19. CDR3s include the opening cysteine and the closing phenylalanine or tryptophan. D genes are given only for firm matches. The size of a clone is reported for some rows only, either as once, few or many, or as a class for expanded clones.

D: .
V: TRBV11-3
J: TRBJ2-2
size: once
DNA: TGTGCCAGCAGCTTATCAAGCGGAGCCGTGTTTTTT
CDR3: CASSLSSGAVFF

D: TRBD1
V: TRBV11-2
J: TRBJ1-1
size: .
DNA: TGTGCCAGCTCCAGGGACAGGGTGTTCACTGAAGCTTTCTTT
CDR3: CASSRDRVFTEAFF

D: TRBD2
V: TRBV28
J: TRBJ2-1
size: .
DNA: TGTGCCAGCAACCCCCTAGCGGTCACTTACAATGAGCAGTTCTTC
CDR3: CASNPLAVTYNEQFF

D: .
V: TRBV27
J: TRBJ1-5
size: .
DNA: TGTGCCAGCAGTTTCGACAGAAATCAGCCCCAGCATTTT
CDR3: CASSFDRNQPQHF

D: .
V: TRBV2
J: TRBJ1-6
size: .
DNA: TGTGCCAGTAGAGCGGTACAGGGTGGTCCCCTCCACTTT
CDR3: CASRAVQGGPLHF

D: .
V: TRBV27
J: TRBJ1-2
size: .
DNA: TGTGCCAGCTCGACGCCCGGACACCTCTATGGCTACACCTTC
CDR3: CASSTPGHLYGYTF

D: .
V: TRBV15
J: TRBJ1-4
size: once
DNA: TGTGCCACCAGCAGAGATTCGGGGGTGGAAGGAAAACTGTTTTTT
CDR3: CATSRDSGVEGKLFF

D: TRBD1
V: TRBV29-1
J: TRBJ1-2
size: .
DNA: TGCAGCGTTGATAGGGACAGGGGACGTGGCTACACCTTC
CDR3: CSVDRDRGRGYTF

D: .
V: TRBV3-1/TRBV3-2
J: TRBJ2-7
size: .
DNA: TGTGCCAGCAGCCAAGATCTAGTGGTAGTGACAGGGCAGTACTTC
CDR3: CASSQDLVVVTGQYF

D: .
V: TRBV18
J: TRBJ1-1
size: .
DNA: TGTGCCAGCTCGTCAACAGGAAACACTGAAGCTTTCTTT
CDR3: CASSSTGNTEAFF

D: TRBD2
V: TRBV5-5
J: TRBJ2-7
size: .
DNA: TGTGCCAGCAGCAAGACGGGAGGAACCTACGAGCAGTACTTC
CDR3: CASSKTGGTYEQYF

D: .
V: TRBV6-5
J: TRBJ2-7
size: .
DNA: TGTGCCAGCAGAAGGCGGCACGAGGGAGAGCAGTACTTC
CDR3: CASRRRHEGEQYF

D: TRBD1
V: TRBV5-4
J: TRBJ1-2
size: once
DNA: TGTGCCAGCAGCTTCGAAACAGGGGGCGCGAATCGAGCTGGCTACACCTTC
CDR3: CASSFETGGANRAGYTF

D: .
V: TRBV3-1/TRBV3-2
J: TRBJ2-3
size: once
DNA: TGTGCCAGCAGCCAAGATGGGGCGGGGGCCACAGATACGCAGTATTTT
CDR3: CASSQDGAGATDTQYF

D: TRBD1
V: TRBV11-2
J: TRBJ2-7
size: .
DNA: TGTGCCAGCAGCGCCGCCCGACAGGGATTCTTCTACGAGCAGTACTTC
CDR3: CASSAARQGFFYEQYF

D: TRBD1
V: TRBV28
J: TRBJ1-2
size: once
DNA: TGTGCCAGCAGCAAACAGGGGGTAAAAGGCTACACCTTC
CDR3: CASSKQGVKGYTF

D: TRBD1
V: TRBV27
J: TRBJ1-1
size: .
DNA: TGTGCCAGCAGTTCCCTACAGGGGGCGGGGAACACTGAAGCTTTCTTT
CDR3: CASSSLQGAGNTEAFF

D: .
V: TRBV30
J: TRBJ1-2
size: .
DNA: TGTGCCTGGAGTGTAGACAGCTATGGCTACACCTTC
CDR3: CAWSVDSYGYTF

D: TRBD1
V: TRBV27
J: TRBJ1-2
size: .
DNA: TGTGCCAGCAGTTTCGGGACAGGGGACTATGGCTACACCTTC
CDR3: CASSFGTGDYGYTF

D: TRBD1
V: TRBV10-2
J: TRBJ1-2
size: .
DNA: TGCGCCAGCAGCTCCGGGACAGGGTTAATGAACTATGGCTACACCTTC
CDR3: CASSSGTGLMNYGYTF

D: .
V: TRBV5-4
J: TRBJ2-1
size: .
DNA: TGTGCCAGCAGCTTGGATAGTACCTCCTACAATGAGCAGTTCTTC
CDR3: CASSLDSTSYNEQFF

D: .
V: TRBV6-5
J: TRBJ1-2
size: .
DNA: TGTGCCAGCAGTCCCTACGGGGGGAACTATGGCTACACCTTC
CDR3: CASSPYGGNYGYTF

D: TRBD1
V: TRBV5-8
J: TRBJ1-6
size: .
DNA: TGTGCCAGCAGCTTGGGGGGACAGGGGTCGTCACCCCTCCACTTT
CDR3: CASSLGGQGSSPLHF

D: TRBD2
V: TRBV6-5
J: TRBJ2-5
size: .
DNA: TGTGCCAGCAGTTATATAACTAGCGGGGGGAAAGAGACCCAGTACTTC
CDR3: CASSYITSGGKETQYF

D: TRBD1
V: TRBV19
J: TRBJ1-5
size: once
DNA: TGTGCCAGTAGCCTACGACAGGGCGGTATTTATAGCAATCAGCCCCAGCATTTT
CDR3: CASSLRQGGIYSNQPQHF

D: .
V: TRBV27
J: TRBJ1-1
size: .
DNA: TGTGCCAGCAGTCCTAGTGGCACTGAAGCTTTCTTT
CDR3: CASSPSGTEAFF

D: .
V: TRBV5-1
J: TRBJ1-2
size: .
DNA: TGCGCCAGCAGCGGAGATACGTCCTACTATGGCTACACCTTC
CDR3: CASSGDTSYYGYTF

D: .
V: TRBV7-9
J: TRBJ1-6
size: .
DNA: TGTGCCAGCAGCTCCGATTCACCCCTCCACTTT
CDR3: CASSSDSPLHF

D: .
V: TRBV6-5
J: TRBJ1-1
size: few
DNA: TGTGCCAGCAGCAATTTACAGATGTCGAACACTGAAGCTTTCTTT
CDR3: CASSNLQMSNTEAFF

D: TRBD2
V: TRBV27
J: TRBJ2-5
size: .
DNA: TGTGCCAGCAGTTTAGCGGGAGATTTAGAGACCCAGTACTTC
CDR3: CASSLAGDLETQYF

D: TRBD2
V: TRBV6-5
J: TRBJ2-5
size: .
DNA: TGTGCCAGCACTCGGGGGGGGGAAGAGACCCAGTACTTC
CDR3: CASTRGGEETQYF

D: .
V: TRBV7-5
J: TRBJ1-1
size: .
DNA: TGTGTCAGAAGCGCCCGACAGATGAGCACTGAAGCTTTCTTT
CDR3: CVRSARQMSTEAFF

D: TRBD2
V: TRBV15
J: TRBJ2-3
size: .
DNA: TGTGCCACCAGCAGAGAACTAGCGGGGGGGTCAGATACGCAGTATTTT
CDR3: CATSRELAGGSDTQYF

D: .
V: TRBV7-3
J: TRBJ2-6
size: .
DNA: TGTGCCAGCAGCTTAGACTCAGCTTCTGGGGCCAACGTCCTGACTTTC
CDR3: CASSLDSASGANVLTF

D: .
V: TRBV6-4
J: TRBJ2-5
size: .
DNA: TGTGCCAGCAGTGACTGTGGGCATCGACAAGAGACCCAGTACTTC
CDR3: CASSDCGHRQETQYF

D: TRBD1
V: TRBV4-2
J: TRBJ1-2
size: few
DNA: TGTGCCAGCAGCCAAGATTTTACAGGGGGTGCAGGATATGGCTACACCTTC
CDR3: CASSQDFTGGAGYGYTF

D: TRBD2
V: TRBV10-3
J: TRBJ2-2
size: .
DNA: TGTGCCATCACCCGACTAGCGGGAGGGCTGGGCACCGGGGAGCTGTTTTTT
CDR3: CAITRLAGGLGTGELFF